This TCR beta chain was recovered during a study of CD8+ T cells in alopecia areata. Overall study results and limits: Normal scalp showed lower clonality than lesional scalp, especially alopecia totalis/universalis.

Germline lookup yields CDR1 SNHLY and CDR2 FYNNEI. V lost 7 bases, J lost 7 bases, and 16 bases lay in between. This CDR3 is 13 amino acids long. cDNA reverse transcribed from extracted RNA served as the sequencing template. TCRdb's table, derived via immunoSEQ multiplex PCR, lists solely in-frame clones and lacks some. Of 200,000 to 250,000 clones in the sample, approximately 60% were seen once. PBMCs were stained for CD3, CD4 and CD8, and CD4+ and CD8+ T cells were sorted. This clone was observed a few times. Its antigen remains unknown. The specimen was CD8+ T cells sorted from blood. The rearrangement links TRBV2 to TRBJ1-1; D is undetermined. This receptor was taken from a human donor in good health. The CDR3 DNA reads TGTGCCAGCACCCGAGAAGGAAGTAGTGAAGCTTTCTTT. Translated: CASTREGSSEAFF.